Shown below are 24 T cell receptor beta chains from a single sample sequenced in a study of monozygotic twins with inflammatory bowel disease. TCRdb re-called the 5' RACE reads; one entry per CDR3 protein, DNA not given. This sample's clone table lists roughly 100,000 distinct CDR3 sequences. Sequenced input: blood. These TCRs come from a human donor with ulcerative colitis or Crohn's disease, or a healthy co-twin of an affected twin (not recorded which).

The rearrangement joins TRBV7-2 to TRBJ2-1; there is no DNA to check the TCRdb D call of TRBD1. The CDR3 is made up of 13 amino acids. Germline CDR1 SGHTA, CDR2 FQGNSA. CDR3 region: CASSLRLGGDKFF.

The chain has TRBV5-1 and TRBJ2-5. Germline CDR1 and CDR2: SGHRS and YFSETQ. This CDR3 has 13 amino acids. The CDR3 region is CASSFGDHETQYF.

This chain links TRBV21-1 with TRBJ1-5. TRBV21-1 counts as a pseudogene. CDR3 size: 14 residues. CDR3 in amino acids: CASSTPLGSQPQHF.

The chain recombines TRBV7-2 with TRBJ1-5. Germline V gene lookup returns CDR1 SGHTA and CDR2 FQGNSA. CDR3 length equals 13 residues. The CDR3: CASSRSRNQPQHF.

The CDR3 here is CSVGRQAETQYF. The V gene is TRBV29-1, the J gene TRBJ2-5. In germline, CDR1 is SQVTM, CDR2 ANQGSEA. The CDR3 contains 12 residues.

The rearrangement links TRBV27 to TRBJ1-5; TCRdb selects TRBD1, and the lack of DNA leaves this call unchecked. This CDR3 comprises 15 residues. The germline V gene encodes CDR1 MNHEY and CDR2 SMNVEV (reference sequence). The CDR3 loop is CASSFSGAFNQPQHF.

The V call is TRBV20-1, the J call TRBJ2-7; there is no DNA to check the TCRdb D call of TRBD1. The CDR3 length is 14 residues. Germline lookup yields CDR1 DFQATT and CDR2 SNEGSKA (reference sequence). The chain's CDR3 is CSSLGVSGGVEQYF.

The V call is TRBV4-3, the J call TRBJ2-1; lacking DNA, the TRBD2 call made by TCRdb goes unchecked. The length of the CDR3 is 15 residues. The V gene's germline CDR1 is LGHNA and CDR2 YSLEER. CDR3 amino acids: CASSQAASGYNEQFF.

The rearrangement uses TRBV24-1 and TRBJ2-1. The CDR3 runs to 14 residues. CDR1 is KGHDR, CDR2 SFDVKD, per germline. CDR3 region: CATSDLGAFNEQFF.

The CDR3 here is CSATLAGTSGFEQFF. The chain recombines TRBV20-1 with TRBJ2-1; lacking DNA, the TRBD2 call made by TCRdb goes unchecked. The CDR3 sequence is 15 residues long. In germline, CDR1 is DFQATT, CDR2 SNEGSKA (reference sequence).

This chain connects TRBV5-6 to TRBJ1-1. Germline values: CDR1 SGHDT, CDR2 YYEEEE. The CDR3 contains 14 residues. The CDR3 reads CASSFTGRNTEAFF.

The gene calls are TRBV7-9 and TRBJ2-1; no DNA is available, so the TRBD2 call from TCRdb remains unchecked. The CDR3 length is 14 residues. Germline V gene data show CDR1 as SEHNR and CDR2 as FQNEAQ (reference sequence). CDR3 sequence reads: CASSLPAGLNEQFF.

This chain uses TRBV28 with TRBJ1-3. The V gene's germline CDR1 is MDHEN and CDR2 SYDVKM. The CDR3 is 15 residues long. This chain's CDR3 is CASSIDLHSGNTIYF. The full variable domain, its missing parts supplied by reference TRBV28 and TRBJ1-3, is DVKVTQSSRYLVKRTGEKVFLECVQDMDHENMFWYRQDPGLGLRLIYFSYDVKMKEKGDIPEGYSVSREKKERFSLILESASTNQTSMYLCASSIDLHSGNTIYFGEGSWLTVV.

This CDR3 reads CASSPDANTEAFF. This chain connects TRBV5-1 to TRBJ1-1. The V gene's germline CDR1 is SGHRS and CDR2 YFSETQ. The CDR3 sequence is 13 residues long. The full variable domain, in which reference TRBV5-1 and TRBJ1-1 provide the parts outside the CDR3, is KAGVTQTPRYLIKTRGQQVTLSCSPISGHRSVSWYQQTPGQGLQFLFEYFSETQRNKGNFPGRFSGRQFSNSRSEMNVSTLELGDSALYLCASSPDANTEAFFGQGTRLTVV.

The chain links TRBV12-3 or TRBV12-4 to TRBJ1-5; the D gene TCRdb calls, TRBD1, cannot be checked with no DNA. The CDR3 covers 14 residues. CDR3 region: CASQNRDSNQPQHF.

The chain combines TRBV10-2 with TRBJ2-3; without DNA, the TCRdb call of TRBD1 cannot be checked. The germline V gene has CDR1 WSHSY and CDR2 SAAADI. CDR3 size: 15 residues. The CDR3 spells CASSRRVTGTDTQYF.

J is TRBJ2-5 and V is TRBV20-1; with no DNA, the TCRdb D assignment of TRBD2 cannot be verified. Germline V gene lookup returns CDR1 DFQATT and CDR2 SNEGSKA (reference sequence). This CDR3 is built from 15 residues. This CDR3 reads CSARDVASVKETQYF.

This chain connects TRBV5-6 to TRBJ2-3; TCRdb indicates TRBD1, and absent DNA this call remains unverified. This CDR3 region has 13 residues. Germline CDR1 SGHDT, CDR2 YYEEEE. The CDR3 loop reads CAGGQGLSDTQYF.

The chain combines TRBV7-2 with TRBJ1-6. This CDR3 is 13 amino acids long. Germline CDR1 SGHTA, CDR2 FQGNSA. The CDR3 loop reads CASSLAYGSPLHF.

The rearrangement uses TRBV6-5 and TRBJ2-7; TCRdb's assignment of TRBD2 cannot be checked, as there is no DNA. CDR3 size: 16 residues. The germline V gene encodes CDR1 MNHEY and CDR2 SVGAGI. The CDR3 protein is CASSYSGGSPAYEQYF.

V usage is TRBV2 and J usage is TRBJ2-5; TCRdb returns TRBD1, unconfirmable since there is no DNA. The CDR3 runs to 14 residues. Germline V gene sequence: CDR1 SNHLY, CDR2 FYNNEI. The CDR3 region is CASSTDRGRETQYF. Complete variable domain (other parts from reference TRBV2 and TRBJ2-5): EPEVTQTPSHQVTQMGQEVILRCVPISNHLYFYWYRQILGQKVEFLVSFYNNEISEKSEIFDDQFSVERPDGSNFTLKIRSTKLEDSAMYFCASSTDRGRETQYFGPGTRLLVL.

The CDR3 protein is CASKKAGEPPNFYEQYF. The rearrangement links TRBV2 to TRBJ2-7; TCRdb returns TRBD1, unconfirmable since there is no DNA. The CDR3 is 17 amino acids. Germline values: CDR1 SNHLY, CDR2 FYNNEI. The whole variable domain, filled in from reference TRBV2 and TRBJ2-7, reads EPEVTQTPSHQVTQMGQEVILRCVPISNHLYFYWYRQILGQKVEFLVSFYNNEISEKSEIFDDQFSVERPDGSNFTLKIRSTKLEDSAMYFCASKKAGEPPNFYEQYFGPGTRLTVT.

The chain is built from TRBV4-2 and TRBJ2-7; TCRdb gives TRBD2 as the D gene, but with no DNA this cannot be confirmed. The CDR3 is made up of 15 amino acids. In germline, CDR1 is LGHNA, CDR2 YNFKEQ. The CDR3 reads CASSQALDSLYEQYF.

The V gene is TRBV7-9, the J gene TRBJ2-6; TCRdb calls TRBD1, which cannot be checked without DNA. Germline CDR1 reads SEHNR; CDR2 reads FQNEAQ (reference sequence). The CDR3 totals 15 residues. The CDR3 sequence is CASSTTAAGANVLTF. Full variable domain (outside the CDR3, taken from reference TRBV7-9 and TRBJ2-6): DTGVSQNPRHKITKRGQNVTFRCDPISEHNRLYWYRQTLGQGPEFLTYFQNEAQLEKSRLLSDRFSAERPKGSFSTLEIQRTEQGDSAMYLCASSTTAAGANVLTFGAGSRLTVL.